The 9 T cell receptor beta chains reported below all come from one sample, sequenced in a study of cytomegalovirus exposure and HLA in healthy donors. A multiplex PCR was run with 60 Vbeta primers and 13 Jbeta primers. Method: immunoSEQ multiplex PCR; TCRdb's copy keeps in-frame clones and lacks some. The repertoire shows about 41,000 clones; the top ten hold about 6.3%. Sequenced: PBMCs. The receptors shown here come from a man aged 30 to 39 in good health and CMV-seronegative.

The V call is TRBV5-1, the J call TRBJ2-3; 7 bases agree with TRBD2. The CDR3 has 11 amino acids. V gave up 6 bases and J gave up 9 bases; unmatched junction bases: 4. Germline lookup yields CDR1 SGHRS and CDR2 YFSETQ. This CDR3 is CASIWGGTQYF. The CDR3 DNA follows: TGCGCCAGCATTTGGGGAGGGACGCAGTATTTT.

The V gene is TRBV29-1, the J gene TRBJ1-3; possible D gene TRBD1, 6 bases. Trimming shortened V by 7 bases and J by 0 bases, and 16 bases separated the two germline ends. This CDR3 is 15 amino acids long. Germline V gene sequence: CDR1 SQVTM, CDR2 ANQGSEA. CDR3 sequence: CSAKNGGNSGNTIYF. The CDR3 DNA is TGCAGCGCCAAAAATGGGGGCAACTCTGGAAACACCATATATTTT.

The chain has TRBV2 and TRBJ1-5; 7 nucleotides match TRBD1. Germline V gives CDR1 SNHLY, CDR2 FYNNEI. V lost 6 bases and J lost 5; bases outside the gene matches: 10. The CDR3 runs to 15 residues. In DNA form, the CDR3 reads TGTGCCAGCAGCACGACAGGGTGGGTCGATCAGCCCCAGCATTTT. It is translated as CASSTTGWVDQPQHF.

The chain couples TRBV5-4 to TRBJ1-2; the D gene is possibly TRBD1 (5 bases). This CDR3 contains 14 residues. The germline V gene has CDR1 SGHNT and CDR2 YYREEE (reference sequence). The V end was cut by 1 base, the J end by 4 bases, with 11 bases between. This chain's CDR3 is CASSLRRQTYGYTF. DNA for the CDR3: TGTGCCAGCAGCTTGCGTAGACAGACCTATGGCTACACCTTC.

CDR3 DNA: TGTGCCAGCTCAACAGGGGGCGTTCCAGATACGCAGTATTTT. Translated: CASSTGGVPDTQYF. V gene TRBV18 combines with J gene TRBJ2-3; 9 bases agree with TRBD1. Trimming cost V 5 bases and J 4 bases; bases outside gene matches: 4. CDR1 and CDR2 from the germline V gene are KGHSH and LQKENI. The CDR3 runs 14 residues.

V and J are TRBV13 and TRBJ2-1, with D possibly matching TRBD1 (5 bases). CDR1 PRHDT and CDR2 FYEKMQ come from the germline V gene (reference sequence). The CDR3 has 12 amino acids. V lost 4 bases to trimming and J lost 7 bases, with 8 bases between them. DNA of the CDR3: TGTGCCAGCAGCTCTAGGGGAAATGAGCAGTTCTTC. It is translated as CASSSRGNEQFF. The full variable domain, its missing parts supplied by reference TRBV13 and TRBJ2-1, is AAGVIQSPRHLIKEKRETATLKCYPIPRHDTVYWYQQGPGQDPQFLISFYEKMQSDKGSIPDRFSAQQFSDYHSELNMSSLELGDSALYFCASSSRGNEQFFGPGTRLTVL.

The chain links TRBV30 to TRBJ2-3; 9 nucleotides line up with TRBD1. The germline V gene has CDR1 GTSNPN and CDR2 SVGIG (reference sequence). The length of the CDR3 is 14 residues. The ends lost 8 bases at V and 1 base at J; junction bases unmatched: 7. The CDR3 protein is CAKDRGWGTDTQYF. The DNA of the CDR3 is TGTGCCAAGGACAGGGGATGGGGCACAGATACGCAGTATTTT.

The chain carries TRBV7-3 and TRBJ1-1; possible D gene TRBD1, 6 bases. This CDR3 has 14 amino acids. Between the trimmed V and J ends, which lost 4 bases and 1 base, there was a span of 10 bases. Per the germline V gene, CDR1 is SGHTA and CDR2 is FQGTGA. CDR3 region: CASSSDSSNTEAFF. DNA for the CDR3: TGTGCCAGCAGCTCGGACAGTTCGAACACTGAAGCTTTCTTT.

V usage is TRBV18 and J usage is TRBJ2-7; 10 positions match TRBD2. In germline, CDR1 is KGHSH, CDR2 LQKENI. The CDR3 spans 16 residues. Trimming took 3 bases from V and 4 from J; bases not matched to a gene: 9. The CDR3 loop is CASSPQGTSAVYEQYF. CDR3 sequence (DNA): TGTGCCAGCTCACCTCAGGGGACTAGCGCGGTTTACGAGCAGTACTTC.